This TCR beta chain was obtained from a study of beta chain features in type 1 diabetes. About the research overall: Investigators examined some 110,000,000 sorted cells across all samples.

Only a few counts were recorded for this clone. Investigators reverse transcribed all isolated RNA, so they sequenced expressed TCRB transcripts. The protocol was immunoSEQ multiplex PCR, while the TCRdb copy is restricted to in-frame clones and leaves out a portion. The data hold around 400,000 clones, with approximately 15% observed a single time. In germline, CDR1 is SGHNT, CDR2 YYREEE (reference sequence). The CDR3 has 14 amino acids. V shed 3 bases and J shed 8 bases, with 14 bases lying between them. The sequence came from a woman aged 18-29 years in good health. Sequencing was performed on naive CD4+ T cells from blood. The chain combines TRBV5-4 with TRBJ1-4; D may be TRBD1 (6 bases). The CDR3 sequence is CASSYGQGQEKLFF. The CDR3 coding sequence is TGTGCCAGCAGCTACGGCCAGGGGCAGGAAAAACTGTTTTTT.